The clone carrying this T cell receptor (beta chain) turned up a few times. Unique molecular identifiers were incorporated when the TCRbeta library was constructed. One entry per CDR3 protein results from TCRdb running MiXCR on the PCR reads. This sample has about 340,000 distinct CDR3 sequences; approximately 10% occur once, and the top ten carry 2% to 3%. The source of the sample is a study of T-cell reconstitution after alpha-beta-depleted transplantation in children. The CDR3 loop spans 14 amino acids. Germline assignment: CDR1 SGHTA and CDR2 FQGNSA. The V and J ends lost 4 bases and 2 bases respectively, with 9 bases between them.

The chain links TRBV7-2 to TRBJ1-3; no reliable D call. This TCR came from a human donor who donated a stem cell graft to a child with acute lymphoblastic leukemia. The specimen was PBMCs from the stem cell graft donor, collected from the stem cell graft. For the CDR3, the DNA is TGTGCCAGCAGCTCCAGGACTGCTGGAAACACCATATATTTT. Translated: CASSSRTAGNTIYF.